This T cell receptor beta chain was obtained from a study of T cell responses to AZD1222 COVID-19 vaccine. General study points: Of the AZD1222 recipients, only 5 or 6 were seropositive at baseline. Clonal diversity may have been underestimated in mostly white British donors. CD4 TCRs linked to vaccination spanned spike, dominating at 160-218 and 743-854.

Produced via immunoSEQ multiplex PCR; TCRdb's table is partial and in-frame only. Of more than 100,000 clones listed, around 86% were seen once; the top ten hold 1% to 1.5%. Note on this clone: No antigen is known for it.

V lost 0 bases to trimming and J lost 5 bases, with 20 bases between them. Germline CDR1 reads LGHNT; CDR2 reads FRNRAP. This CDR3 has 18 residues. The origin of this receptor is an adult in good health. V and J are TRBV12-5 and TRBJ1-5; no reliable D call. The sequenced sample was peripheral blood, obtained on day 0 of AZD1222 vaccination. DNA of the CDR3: TGTGCTAGTGGTTTGGTACTGGAATATGTTAGGGCCGATCAGCCCCAGCATTTT. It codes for CASGLVLEYVRADQPQHF.